The present entry profiles one T cell receptor beta chain with its context. V was clipped by 4 bases and J by 6 bases; unmatched bases: 8. The CDR3 runs to 15 residues. The germline gives CDR1 LGHNT, CDR2 FRNRAP. This entry comes from a study of Ad26.COV2.S vaccination and SARS-CoV-2 variants. The assay was immunoSEQ multiplex PCR, and TCRdb's table has in-frame clones only and misses some. The table records approximately 360,000 clones, 80% to 90% of them present only once. Regarding treatment: roughly 20 received Ad26.COV2.S at low or high dose, single or two shots; about 5 received placebo; per-sample allocation not given. Each sample was drawn 63 days after the first injection (of vaccine or placebo). Expressing Wuhan-strain SARS-CoV-2 spike, an Ad26 vector served as the vaccine.

The gene calls are TRBV12-5 and TRBJ2-7; 11 nucleotides match TRBD2. Source: peripheral blood, taken in a trial of Ad26.COV2.S vaccine versus placebo. The receptor was isolated from a person between 18 and 65 years old who received the Ad26.COV2.S COVID-19 vaccine or a placebo. The CDR3 protein is CASGSTSGIGAEQYF. The CDR3 bases are TGTGCTAGTGGTTCGACTAGCGGGATAGGAGCCGAGCAGTACTTC.